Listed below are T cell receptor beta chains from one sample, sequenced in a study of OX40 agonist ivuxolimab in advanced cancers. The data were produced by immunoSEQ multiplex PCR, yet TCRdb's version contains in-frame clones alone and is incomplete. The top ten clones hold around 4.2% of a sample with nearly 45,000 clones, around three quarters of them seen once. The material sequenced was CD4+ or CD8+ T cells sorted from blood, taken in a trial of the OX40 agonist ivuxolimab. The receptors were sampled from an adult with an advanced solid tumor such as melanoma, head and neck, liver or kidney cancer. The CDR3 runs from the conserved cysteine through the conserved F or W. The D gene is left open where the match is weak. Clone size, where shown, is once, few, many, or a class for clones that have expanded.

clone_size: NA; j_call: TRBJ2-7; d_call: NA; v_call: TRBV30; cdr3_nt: TGTGCCTGGGGTCCTCCCGAAGAAGTTCGCGAGCAGTACTTC; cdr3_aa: CAWGPPEEVREQYF
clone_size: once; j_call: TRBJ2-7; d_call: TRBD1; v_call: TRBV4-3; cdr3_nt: TGCGCCAGCAGCCACTACGAAACAGGGGGTGCCTACGAGCAGTACTTC; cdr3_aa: CASSHYETGGAYEQYF
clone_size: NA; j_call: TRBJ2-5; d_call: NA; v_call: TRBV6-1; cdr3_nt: TGTGCCAGCACCAAATACGACCGTGAGACCCAGTACTTC; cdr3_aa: CASTKYDRETQYF
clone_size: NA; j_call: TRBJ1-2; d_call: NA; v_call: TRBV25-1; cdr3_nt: TGTGCCAGCAGTGAGGGGATCGATGGCTACACCTTC; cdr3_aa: CASSEGIDGYTF
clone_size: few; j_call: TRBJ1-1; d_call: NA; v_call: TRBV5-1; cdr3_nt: TGCGCCAGCAGCTTGGCGGGGTGGACGAACACTGAAGCTTTCTTT; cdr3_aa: CASSLAGWTNTEAFF
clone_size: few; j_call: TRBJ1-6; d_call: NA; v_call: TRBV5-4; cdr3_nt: TGTGCCAGCAGCTTGTTGGGACACATTAATTCACCCCTCCACTTT; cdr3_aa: CASSLLGHINSPLHF
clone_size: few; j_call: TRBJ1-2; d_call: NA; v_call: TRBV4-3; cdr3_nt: TGCGCCAGCAGCCAAGATCTTCGGGGCGGACTCTATGGCTACACCTTC; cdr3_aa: CASSQDLRGGLYGYTF
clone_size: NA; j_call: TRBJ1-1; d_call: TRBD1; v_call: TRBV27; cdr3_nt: TGTGCCAGCTCCTCCAGGGGGCTAGGGACTGAAGCTTTCTTT; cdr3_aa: CASSSRGLGTEAFF
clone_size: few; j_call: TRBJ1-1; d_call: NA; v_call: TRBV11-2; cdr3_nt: TGTGCCAGCAGCCGCCTCAGGGGGAACACTGAAGCTTTCTTT; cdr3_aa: CASSRLRGNTEAFF
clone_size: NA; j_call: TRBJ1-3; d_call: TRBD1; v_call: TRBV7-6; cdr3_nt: TGTGCCAGCAGCCAAGGGACAGGCCTTGGAAACACCATATATTTT; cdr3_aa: CASSQGTGLGNTIYF